The 15 T cell receptor beta chains below all came from one sample that was sequenced in a study of T cell responses to AZD1222 COVID-19 vaccine. Only in-frame clones appear in the TCRdb table, and some are missing; sequencing was by immunoSEQ multiplex PCR. Of more than 95,000 clones listed, over 90% are singletons. The starting material was peripheral blood, obtained on day 0 of AZD1222 vaccination. All receptors come from an adult in good health.

This chain uses TRBV2 with TRBJ2-1; D tentatively reads TRBD1 or TRBD2 (5 bases each). Trimming removed 2 bases at V and 10 bases at J, with 18 bases between. Per the germline V gene, CDR1 is SNHLY and CDR2 is FYNNEI. The CDR3 loop spans 15 amino acids. CDR3 bases: TGTGCCAGCAGTGAATTACGGGGACGGGGAGTGGAGCAGTTCTTC. Its translation is CASSELRGRGVEQFF. The variable domain in full, with the rest retrieved from reference TRBV2 and TRBJ2-1, is EPEVTQTPSHQVTQMGQEVILRCVPISNHLYFYWYRQILGQKVEFLVSFYNNEISEKSEIFDDQFSVERPDGSNFTLKIRSTKLEDSAMYFCASSELRGRGVEQFFGPGTRLTVL.

The chain combines TRBV10-2 with TRBJ1-3; D possibly corresponds to TRBD1 (6 bases). The CDR3 sequence is 15 residues long. Germline values: CDR1 WSHSY, CDR2 SAAADI. Trimming left V 3 bases short and J 3 bases short, with 12 bases between. CDR3 residues: CASSDPDRNGNTIYF. Written as DNA, the CDR3 is TGCGCCAGCAGTGACCCGGACAGAAATGGAAACACCATATATTTT.

The chain has TRBV6-5 and TRBJ2-1; D ambiguous. The length of the CDR3 is 15 residues. The germline gives CDR1 MNHEY, CDR2 SVGAGI. V lost 0 bases, J lost 9 bases, and 15 bases lay in between. The CDR3 protein is CASSYSTSGRVEQFF. CDR3 DNA: TGTGCCAGCAGTTACTCGACGTCTGGCCGTGTTGAGCAGTTCTTC.

The chain recombines TRBV7-2 with TRBJ2-7; TRBD2 might be the D (6 bases). The CDR3 is made up of 13 amino acids. The germline CDR1 and CDR2 sequences are SGHTA and FQGNSA. Trimming pared 3 bases from V and 5 bases from J, leaving 11 bases between. This CDR3 reads CASSFSTSNEQYF. The CDR3 DNA reads as TGTGCCAGCAGCTTTAGTACTAGCAACGAGCAGTACTTC.

This clone was seen once. V is TRBV7-2 and J is TRBJ2-2; 7 bases map to TRBD1. V lost 5 bases, J lost 2 bases, and 8 bases stayed unmatched. The V gene's germline CDR1 is SGHTA and CDR2 FQGNSA. The CDR3 runs 16 residues. The DNA for the CDR3 is TGTGCCAGCAGCAAATTAGGGGGCTATAACACCGGGGAGCTGTTTTTT. This translates into CASSKLGGYNTGELFF. The full variable domain, rest sourced from reference TRBV7-2 and TRBJ2-2, is GAGVSQSPSNKVTEKGKDVELRCDPISGHTALYWYRQSLGQGLEFLIYFQGNSAPDKSGLPSDRFSAERTGGSVSTLTIQRTQQEDSAVYLCASSKLGGYNTGELFFGEGSRLTVL.

This chain joins TRBV2 and TRBJ2-1; TRBD2 matches 13 bases. Looked up from germline, CDR1 is SNHLY and CDR2 is FYNNEI. Trimming removed 8 bases from V and 7 bases from J; junction bases left unmatched: 2. The CDR3 spans 13 residues. The DNA for the CDR3 is TGTGCCAGCGGGACTAGCGGGATTAATGAGCAGTTCTTC. Protein sequence: CASGTSGINEQFF.

J is TRBJ2-5 and V is TRBV10-3; TRBD2 matches 9 bases. Germline assignment: CDR1 ENHRY and CDR2 SYGVKD. The CDR3 has 14 amino acids. V was pared by 6 bases and J by 4 bases, with 6 bases of the junction left unmatched. As DNA, the CDR3 is TGTGCCATCAGACCGGGACTAGCAGGAGAGACCCAGTACTTC. This sequence encodes CAIRPGLAGETQYF.

The DNA of the CDR3 is TGTGCCAGCTCACTTACAGGGGGTCCTCTGAACACTGAAGCTTTCTTT. Translating it yields CASSLTGGPLNTEAFF. The J gene is TRBJ1-1, the V gene TRBV18, with TRBD1 identical over 8 bases. Germline CDR1 and CDR2: KGHSH and LQKENI. V lost 4 bases, J lost 0 bases, and 7 bases stayed unmatched. This CDR3 spans 16 amino acids.

The chain is built from TRBV2 and TRBJ1-5, with unresolved D. The CDR3 has 16 amino acids. The V end lost 3 bases, the J end lost 0 bases, and 12 bases lay between the germline ends. Germline V CDR1 and CDR2: SNHLY, FYNNEI. CDR3 protein: CASSDNHPYSNQPQHF. The CDR3 DNA reads TGTGCCAGCAGTGACAATCACCCCTATAGCAATCAGCCCCAGCATTTT.

The V and J genes are TRBV10-3 and TRBJ2-7, with 11 positions matching TRBD2. With 6 bases clipped from V and 1 base from J, the junction kept 5 bases outside the gene matches. This CDR3 has 15 amino acids. Per the germline V gene, CDR1 is ENHRY and CDR2 is SYGVKD. The chain's CDR3 is CAIRETSGTSYEQYF. Here the CDR3 DNA reads TGTGCCATCAGGGAGACTAGCGGGACGTCCTACGAGCAGTACTTC.

The chain carries TRBV10-3 and TRBJ2-7; 13 bases map to TRBD2. The V gene end was trimmed by 3 bases and the J gene end by 2 bases; junction bases not matched to a gene: 4. The CDR3 length is 16 residues. Germline V gene sequence: CDR1 ENHRY, CDR2 SYGVKD. CDR3 loop: CAISDPGTSGTYEQYF. The CDR3, as DNA: TGTGCCATCAGTGATCCTGGGACTAGCGGGACCTACGAGCAGTACTTC.

The rearrangement uses TRBV10-2 and TRBJ1-4; unclear D gene. The CDR3 is 16 residues long. The V gene's germline CDR1 is WSHSY and CDR2 SAAADI. Trimming pared 2 bases from V and 7 bases from J, leaving 17 bases between. CDR3 residues: CASSETSEKGSEKLFF. The CDR3 DNA reads TGCGCCAGCAGTGAGACCTCAGAGAAGGGTTCTGAAAAACTGTTTTTT.

This sequence joins TRBV19 and TRBJ2-1; 14 bases are a match to TRBD2. The CDR3 contains 17 residues. Germline values: CDR1 LNHDA, CDR2 SQIVND (reference sequence). The ends lost 5 bases at V and 0 bases at J; junction bases unmatched: 3. The chain's CDR3 is CASSVTSGRDSYNEQFF. CDR3 coding DNA: TGTGCCAGTAGTGTGACTAGCGGGAGGGACTCCTACAATGAGCAGTTCTTC. The full variable domain, its missing parts supplied by reference TRBV19 and TRBJ2-1, is DGGITQSPKYLFRKEGQNVTLSCEQNLNHDAMYWYRQDPGQGLRLIYYSQIVNDFQKGDIAEGYSVSREKKESFPLTVTSAQKNPTAFYLCASSVTSGRDSYNEQFFGPGTRLTVL.

This chain joins TRBV7-2 and TRBJ1-5; TRBD1 matches 9 bases. This CDR3 has 15 residues. Germline V lookup: CDR1 SGHTA, CDR2 FQGNSA. V dropped 5 bases and J dropped 2; count of bases not matched to a gene: 4. CDR3 protein: CASSQQGAGNQPQHF. CDR3 nucleotides: TGTGCCAGCAGCCAACAGGGGGCTGGCAATCAGCCCCAGCATTTT.

The CDR3 sequence: CAIRLAGRTGELFF. The CDR3 nucleotides are TGTGCCATCAGACTAGCGGGGCGGACCGGGGAGCTGTTTTTT. The gene calls are TRBV10-3 and TRBJ2-2, with TRBD2 matching 10 bases. The V segment lost 6 bases and the J segment 5 bases; nucleotides outside the gene matches: 3. Per germline, CDR1 ENHRY and CDR2 SYGVKD. This CDR3 is 14 amino acids long.